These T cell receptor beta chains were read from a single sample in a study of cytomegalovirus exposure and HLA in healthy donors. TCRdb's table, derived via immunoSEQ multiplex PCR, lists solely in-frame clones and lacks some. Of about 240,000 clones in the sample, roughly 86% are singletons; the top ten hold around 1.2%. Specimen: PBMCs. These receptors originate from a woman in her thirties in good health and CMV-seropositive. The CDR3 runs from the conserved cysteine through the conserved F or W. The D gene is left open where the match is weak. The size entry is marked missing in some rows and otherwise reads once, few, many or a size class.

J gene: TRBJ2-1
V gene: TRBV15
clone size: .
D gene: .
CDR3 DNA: TGTGCCACCAGCGGAGGAGGCGGCTCGTACGCGAATGAGCAGTTCTTC
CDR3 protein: CATSGGGGSYANEQFF

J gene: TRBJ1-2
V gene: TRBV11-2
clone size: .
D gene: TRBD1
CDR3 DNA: TGTGCCAGCAGTCAGGACAGGGTTTCTCGTGGCTACACCTTC
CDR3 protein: CASSQDRVSRGYTF

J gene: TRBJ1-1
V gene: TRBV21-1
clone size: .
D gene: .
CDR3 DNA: TGTGCCAGCAGCAAAAAACGCCTGCGAGACAGAGAGATGAACACTGAAGCTTTCTTT
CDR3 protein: CASSKKRLRDREMNTEAFF

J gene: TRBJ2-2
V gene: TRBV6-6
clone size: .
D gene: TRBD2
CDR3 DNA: TGTGCCAGTAGCGGGAGCACCGGGGAGCTGTTTTTT
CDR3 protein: CASSGSTGELFF

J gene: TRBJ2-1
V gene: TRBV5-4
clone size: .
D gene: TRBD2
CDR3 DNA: TGTGCCAGCAGCCTACCGGGACTAGCGGGAGTAGGTGAGCAGTTCTTC
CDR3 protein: CASSLPGLAGVGEQFF

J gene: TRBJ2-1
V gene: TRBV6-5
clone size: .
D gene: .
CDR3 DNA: TGTGCCAGCAGCGCCGGGAGTCTGGGTGAGCAGTTCTTC
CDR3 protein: CASSAGSLGEQFF

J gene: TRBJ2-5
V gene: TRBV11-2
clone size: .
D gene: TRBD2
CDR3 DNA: TGTGCCAGCAGCTGGGGGGGAGGGATTCAAGAGACCCAGTACTTC
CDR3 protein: CASSWGGGIQETQYF

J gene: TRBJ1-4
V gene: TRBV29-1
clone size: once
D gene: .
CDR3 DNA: TGCAGCGTTGGGAGATCGACAGCAACTAATGAAAAACTGTTTTTT
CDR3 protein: CSVGRSTATNEKLFF

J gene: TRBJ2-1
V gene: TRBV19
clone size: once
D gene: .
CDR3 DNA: TGTGCCAGTAGTTTTCGGACTATCAACAATGAGCAGTTCTTC
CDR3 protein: CASSFRTINNEQFF

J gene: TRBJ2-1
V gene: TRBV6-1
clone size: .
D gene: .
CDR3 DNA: TGTGCCAGCAGTGGACAGAGTTTGGACAATGAGCAGTTCTTC
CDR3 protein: CASSGQSLDNEQFF

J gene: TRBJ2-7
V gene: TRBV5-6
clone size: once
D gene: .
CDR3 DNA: TGTGCCAGCAGCTTCGGAGCACAGCAGTACTTC
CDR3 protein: CASSFGAQQYF

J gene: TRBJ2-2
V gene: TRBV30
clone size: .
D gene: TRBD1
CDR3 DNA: TGTGCCTGGGGGACAGGGGCGAACACCGGGGAGCTGTTTTTT
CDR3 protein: CAWGTGANTGELFF

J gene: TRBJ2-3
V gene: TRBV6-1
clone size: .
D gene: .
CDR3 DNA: TGTGCCAGCAGTAACCGGGACTCCACAGATACGCAGTATTTT
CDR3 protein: CASSNRDSTDTQYF

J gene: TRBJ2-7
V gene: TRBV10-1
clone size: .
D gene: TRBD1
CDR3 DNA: TGCGCCAGCAGTGAGGGACAGGGTAAATCCTACGAGCAGTACTTC
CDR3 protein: CASSEGQGKSYEQYF

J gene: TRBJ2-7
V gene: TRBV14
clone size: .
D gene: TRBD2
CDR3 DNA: TGTGCCAGCAGCCCCGTTTTGGGGGGGTACGAGCAGTACTTC
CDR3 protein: CASSPVLGGYEQYF

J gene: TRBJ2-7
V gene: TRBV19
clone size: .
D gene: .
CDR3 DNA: TGTGCCACCTACGACTCCTACGAGCAGTACTTC
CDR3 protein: CATYDSYEQYF

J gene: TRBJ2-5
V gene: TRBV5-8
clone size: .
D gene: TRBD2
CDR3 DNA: TGTGCCAGCAGCTTGAGCGGGGTGGTAGGCCAGTACTTC
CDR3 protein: CASSLSGVVGQYF

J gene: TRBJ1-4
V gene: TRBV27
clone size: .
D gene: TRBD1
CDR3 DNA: TGTGCCAGCAGTTCCATACAGGGGCGCCCCGAAAAACTGTTTTTT
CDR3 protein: CASSSIQGRPEKLFF

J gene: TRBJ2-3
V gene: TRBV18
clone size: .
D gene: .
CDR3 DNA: TGTGCCAGCTCACCCGGACTCATTAGCACAGATACGCAGTATTTT
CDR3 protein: CASSPGLISTDTQYF

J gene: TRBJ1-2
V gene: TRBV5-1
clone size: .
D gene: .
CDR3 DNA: TGCGCCAGCAGCTTGGATCCAGGGTCGGGTGGCTACACCTTC
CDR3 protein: CASSLDPGSGGYTF

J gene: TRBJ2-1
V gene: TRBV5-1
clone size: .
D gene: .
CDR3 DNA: TGCGCCAGCAGCTTGGGGCTAGCCAAAACCTACAATGAGCAGTTCTTC
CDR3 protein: CASSLGLAKTYNEQFF

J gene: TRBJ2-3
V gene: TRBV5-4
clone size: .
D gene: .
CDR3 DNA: TGTGCCAGCAGCTTAGGAGCGGGTTTCCGAGCAGATACGCAGTATTTT
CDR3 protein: CASSLGAGFRADTQYF

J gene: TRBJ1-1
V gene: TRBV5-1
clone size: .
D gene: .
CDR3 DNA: TGCGCCAGCAGCGCCTCGGGGTTCACTGAAGCTTTCTTT
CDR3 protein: CASSASGFTEAFF

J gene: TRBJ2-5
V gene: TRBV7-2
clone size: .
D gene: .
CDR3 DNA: TGTGCCAGCAGCGGGGCTCAAGAGACCCAGTACTTC
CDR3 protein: CASSGAQETQYF

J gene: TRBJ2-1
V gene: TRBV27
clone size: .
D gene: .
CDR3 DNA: TGTGCCAACGCCCTGGAGGTTCCTATTTACAATGAGCAGTTCTTC
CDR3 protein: CANALEVPIYNEQFF

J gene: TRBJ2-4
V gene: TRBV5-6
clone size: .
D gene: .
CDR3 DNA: TGTGCCAGCAGCCATTGGGAGGCAAACATTCAGTACTTC
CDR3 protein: CASSHWEANIQYF

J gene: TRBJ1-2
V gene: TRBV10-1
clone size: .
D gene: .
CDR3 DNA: TGCGCCAGTTCCGGAGGACAGCGCTACACCTTC
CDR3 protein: CASSGGQRYTF

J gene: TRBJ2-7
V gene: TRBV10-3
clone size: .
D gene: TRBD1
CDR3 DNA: TGTGCCATCTCCCGGGACAGGGGCCCCTACGAGCAGTACTTC
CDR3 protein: CAISRDRGPYEQYF

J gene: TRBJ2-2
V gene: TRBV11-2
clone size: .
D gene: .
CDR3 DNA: TGTGCCAGCAGCTCCCCATCCCGGTACTCCGGGGAGCTGTTTTTT
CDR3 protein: CASSSPSRYSGELFF

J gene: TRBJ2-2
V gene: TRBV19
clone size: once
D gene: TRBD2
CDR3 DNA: TGTGCCAGTAGTATCATTCGGGGACTAGCGGGAGGCACCGGGGAGCTGTTTTTT
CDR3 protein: CASSIIRGLAGGTGELFF

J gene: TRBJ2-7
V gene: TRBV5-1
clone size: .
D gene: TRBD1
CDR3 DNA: TGCGCCAGCAGCTTGGGTCCGGACAGGGGCTACGAGCAGTACTTC
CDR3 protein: CASSLGPDRGYEQYF

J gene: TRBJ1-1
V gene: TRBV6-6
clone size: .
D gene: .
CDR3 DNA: TGTGCCAGCAGTTACTCGGGGGGCACTGAAGCTTTCTTT
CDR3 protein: CASSYSGGTEAFF

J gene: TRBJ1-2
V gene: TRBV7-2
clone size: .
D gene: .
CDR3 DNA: TGTGCCAGCAGCTTAAGTGTCGGGGGATCCTATGGCTACACCTTC
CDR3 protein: CASSLSVGGSYGYTF

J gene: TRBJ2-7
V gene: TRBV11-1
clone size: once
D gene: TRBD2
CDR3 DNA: TGTGCCAGCAGCTTAGCGACGGTAGCGGGGGTCTCCTACGAGCAGTACTTC
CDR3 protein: CASSLATVAGVSYEQYF

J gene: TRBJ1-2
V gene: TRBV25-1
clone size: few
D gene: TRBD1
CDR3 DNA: TGTGCCAGCCAAACAGGGGATCAAACAGGCTATGGCTACACCTTC
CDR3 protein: CASQTGDQTGYGYTF

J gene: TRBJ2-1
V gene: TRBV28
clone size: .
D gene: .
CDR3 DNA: TGTGCCAGCAGTTTTTTATCGGAGTACAATGAGCAGTTCTTC
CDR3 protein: CASSFLSEYNEQFF

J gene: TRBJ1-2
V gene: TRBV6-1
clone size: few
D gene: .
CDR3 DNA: TGTGCCAGCAGTGGAGACTGGAACTATGGCTACACCTTC
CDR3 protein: CASSGDWNYGYTF

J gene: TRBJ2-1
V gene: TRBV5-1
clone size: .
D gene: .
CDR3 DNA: TGCGCCAGCAGCTTCCAGGCCGGGAAGAGCTCCTACAATGAGCAGTTCTTC
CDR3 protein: CASSFQAGKSSYNEQFF

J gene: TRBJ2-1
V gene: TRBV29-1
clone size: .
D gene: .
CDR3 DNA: TGCAGCGTTGAGGGGCCCAATAGACTGAGGAGCTCCTACAATGAGCAGTTCTTC
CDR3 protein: CSVEGPNRLRSSYNEQFF

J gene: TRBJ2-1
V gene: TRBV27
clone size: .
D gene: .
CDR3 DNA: TGTGCCAGCAGCCCACAGGGCAATGAGCAGTTCTTC
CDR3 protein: CASSPQGNEQFF

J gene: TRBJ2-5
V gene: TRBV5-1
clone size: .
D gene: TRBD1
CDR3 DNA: TGCGCCAGCACCTTGGGCGGGACAGGGGGCCAAGAGACCCAGTACTTC
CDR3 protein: CASTLGGTGGQETQYF

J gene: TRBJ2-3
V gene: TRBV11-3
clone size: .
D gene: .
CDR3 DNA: TGTGCCAGCAGCTCGCCGGTCGCCGCCGGGACAGATACGCAGTATTTT
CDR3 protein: CASSSPVAAGTDTQYF

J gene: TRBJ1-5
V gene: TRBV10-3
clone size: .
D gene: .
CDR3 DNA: TGTGCCATCAGTTCTGACCGGGATCAGCCCCAGCATTTT
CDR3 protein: CAISSDRDQPQHF

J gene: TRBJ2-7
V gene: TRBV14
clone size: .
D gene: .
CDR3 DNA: TGTGCCAGCAGTCCCGGGACTGGACACTACGAGCAGTACTTC
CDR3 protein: CASSPGTGHYEQYF

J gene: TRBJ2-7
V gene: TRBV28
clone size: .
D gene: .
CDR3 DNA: TGTGCCAGCAGTTACCCTGGACAGCCTGCCTACGAGCAGTACTTC
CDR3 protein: CASSYPGQPAYEQYF

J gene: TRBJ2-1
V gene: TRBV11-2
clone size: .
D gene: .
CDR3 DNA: TGTGCCAGCAGCTTAGAGGTTAGCGGAGATGAGCAGTTCTTC
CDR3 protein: CASSLEVSGDEQFF